The rows below give T cell receptor beta chains drawn from one sample of a study of T cell responses to AZD1222 COVID-19 vaccine. The protocol was immunoSEQ multiplex PCR, while the TCRdb copy is restricted to in-frame clones and leaves out a portion. The profile shows some 140,000 clones, about 87% of them singletons. Here the sequenced sample was peripheral blood, taken on day 0 of AZD1222 vaccination. Every receptor here comes from an adult in good health. Each CDR3 is given with its conserved first and last residue. The order of the fields is J gene, clone size, V gene, D gene, CDR3 DNA, CDR3 protein. D genes are given only for firm matches. Some rows mark clone size as missing; the rest say once, few, many or name a class of expanded clone.

J gene: TRBJ2-3
clone size: NA
V gene: TRBV10-3
D gene: NA
CDR3 DNA: TGTGCCATCAGTGAGTCGATGGCGGTCGGGGGTATGGATACGCAGTATTTT
CDR3 protein: CAISESMAVGGMDTQYF

J gene: TRBJ2-4
clone size: NA
V gene: TRBV3-1/TRBV3-2
D gene: NA
CDR3 DNA: TGTGCCAGCAGCCAAGTGGGGGCGGTGAGGGCCAAAAACATTCAGTACTTC
CDR3 protein: CASSQVGAVRAKNIQYF

J gene: TRBJ2-1
clone size: NA
V gene: TRBV15
D gene: NA
CDR3 DNA: TGTGCCACCAGCAGAGATCAGGGGCCCCAGGATGAGCAGTTCTTC
CDR3 protein: CATSRDQGPQDEQFF

J gene: TRBJ1-2
clone size: NA
V gene: TRBV6-5
D gene: NA
CDR3 DNA: TGTGCCAGCAGTTACGGAACCCGGGCTAACTATGGCTACACCTTC
CDR3 protein: CASSYGTRANYGYTF

J gene: TRBJ1-4
clone size: NA
V gene: TRBV27
D gene: NA
CDR3 DNA: TGTGCCAGCAGTTTTCGACAGAATGAAAAACTGTTTTTT
CDR3 protein: CASSFRQNEKLFF

J gene: TRBJ1-6
clone size: NA
V gene: TRBV6-1
D gene: NA
CDR3 DNA: TGTGCCAGCAGTGAATCAGCGGGATATAATTCACCCCTCCACTTT
CDR3 protein: CASSESAGYNSPLHF

J gene: TRBJ2-3
clone size: NA
V gene: TRBV7-8
D gene: TRBD2
CDR3 DNA: TGTGCCAGCTCTGGGGGGGGCACAGATACGCAGTATTTT
CDR3 protein: CASSGGGTDTQYF

J gene: TRBJ1-2
clone size: NA
V gene: TRBV4-1
D gene: NA
CDR3 DNA: TGCGCCAGCAGCCAAGACTTAACTAGCTACACCTTC
CDR3 protein: CASSQDLTSYTF

J gene: TRBJ2-2
clone size: NA
V gene: TRBV12-3/TRBV12-4
D gene: NA
CDR3 DNA: TGTGCCAGCAGGGTCGGGGGCCCCGGGGAGCTGTTTTTT
CDR3 protein: CASRVGGPGELFF

J gene: TRBJ2-1
clone size: few
V gene: TRBV18
D gene: TRBD1
CDR3 DNA: TGTGCCAGCTCACTAAGGACAGGGAGCTCCTACAATGAGCAGTTCTTC
CDR3 protein: CASSLRTGSSYNEQFF

J gene: TRBJ2-7
clone size: NA
V gene: TRBV15
D gene: NA
CDR3 DNA: TGTGCCACCAGCAGAGTAACGCCAGGGAACTACGAGCAGTACTTC
CDR3 protein: CATSRVTPGNYEQYF

J gene: TRBJ2-7
clone size: NA
V gene: TRBV25-1
D gene: NA
CDR3 DNA: TGTGCCAGCAAACCACAGGCAACCTACGAGCAGTACTTC
CDR3 protein: CASKPQATYEQYF

J gene: TRBJ1-4
clone size: few
V gene: TRBV6-1
D gene: NA
CDR3 DNA: TGTGCCAGCAGTGAAGGGGGCAGGGATGAAAAACTGTTTTTT
CDR3 protein: CASSEGGRDEKLFF

J gene: TRBJ2-7
clone size: NA
V gene: TRBV5-1
D gene: NA
CDR3 DNA: TGCGCCAGCAGCCTGACGGGGCCTTGGGACGAGCAGTACTTC
CDR3 protein: CASSLTGPWDEQYF

J gene: TRBJ2-7
clone size: NA
V gene: TRBV6-5
D gene: NA
CDR3 DNA: TGTGCCAGCACAGCCGATCGGGCGGGGTTCTACGAGCAGTACTTC
CDR3 protein: CASTADRAGFYEQYF

J gene: TRBJ2-3
clone size: NA
V gene: TRBV7-6
D gene: NA
CDR3 DNA: TGTGCCAGCAGCTCGTACAGCCCGCCAGATACGCAGTATTTT
CDR3 protein: CASSSYSPPDTQYF

J gene: TRBJ1-3
clone size: NA
V gene: TRBV5-1
D gene: NA
CDR3 DNA: TGCGCCAGCAGCTTAGCACCTGGGAACACCATATATTTT
CDR3 protein: CASSLAPGNTIYF

J gene: TRBJ2-5
clone size: NA
V gene: TRBV4-3
D gene: NA
CDR3 DNA: TGCGCCAGCAGCCAAGATGATTATGGCTCCGGAGGGGCCCAAGAGACCCAGTACTTC
CDR3 protein: CASSQDDYGSGGAQETQYF

J gene: TRBJ1-6
clone size: few
V gene: TRBV28
D gene: TRBD1
CDR3 DNA: TGTGCCAGCAGCTATCGACAGGGTCGTTCACCCCTCCACTTT
CDR3 protein: CASSYRQGRSPLHF

J gene: TRBJ2-7
clone size: NA
V gene: TRBV6-5
D gene: NA
CDR3 DNA: TGTGCCAGCAGGGGGGGCCTAGGTGAGCAGTACTTC
CDR3 protein: CASRGGLGEQYF

J gene: TRBJ1-5
clone size: few
V gene: TRBV5-8
D gene: NA
CDR3 DNA: TGTGCCAGCAGCTTGACGGGGAAGCAGCCCCAGCATTTT
CDR3 protein: CASSLTGKQPQHF

J gene: TRBJ1-2
clone size: NA
V gene: TRBV5-1
D gene: NA
CDR3 DNA: TGCGCCAGCAGCTTGGGGAGAACGAACTATGGCTACACCTTC
CDR3 protein: CASSLGRTNYGYTF

J gene: TRBJ1-2
clone size: few
V gene: TRBV3-1/TRBV3-2
D gene: NA
CDR3 DNA: TGTGCCAGCAGCCAAGATTCTTCTATAGGAATCTATGGCTACACCTTC
CDR3 protein: CASSQDSSIGIYGYTF

J gene: TRBJ2-1
clone size: NA
V gene: TRBV19
D gene: NA
CDR3 DNA: TGTGCCAGTAGTATAAGTGCTAGCAATAGTTTTAATGAGCAGTTCTTC
CDR3 protein: CASSISASNSFNEQFF

J gene: TRBJ2-2
clone size: NA
V gene: TRBV6-5
D gene: TRBD2
CDR3 DNA: TGTGCCACACGCGGGGGAACGAACACCGGGGAGCTGTTTTTT
CDR3 protein: CATRGGTNTGELFF

J gene: TRBJ2-5
clone size: NA
V gene: TRBV6-5
D gene: NA
CDR3 DNA: TGTGCCAGCAGTTACGACAGGCTAAGAAGGGAGACCCAGTACTTC
CDR3 protein: CASSYDRLRRETQYF

J gene: TRBJ2-2
clone size: NA
V gene: TRBV15
D gene: NA
CDR3 DNA: TGTGCCACCAGCATTTCCCAGGGTGTCAAGGAAGGGGAGCTGTTTTTT
CDR3 protein: CATSISQGVKEGELFF

J gene: TRBJ1-4
clone size: NA
V gene: TRBV19
D gene: TRBD1
CDR3 DNA: TGTGCCAGTAGCAATCCCTCAACAGGGGCCATAACTAATGAAAAACTGTTTTTT
CDR3 protein: CASSNPSTGAITNEKLFF

J gene: TRBJ2-2
clone size: NA
V gene: TRBV7-9
D gene: NA
CDR3 DNA: TGTGCCAGCAGCTCACTAGAGACTGCCGGGGAGCTGTTTTTT
CDR3 protein: CASSSLETAGELFF

J gene: TRBJ2-5
clone size: NA
V gene: TRBV7-9
D gene: NA
CDR3 DNA: TGTGCCAGCAGCCCCCAGGGGGGGGCGGTAGAGACCCAGTACTTC
CDR3 protein: CASSPQGGAVETQYF

J gene: TRBJ1-2
clone size: NA
V gene: TRBV7-2
D gene: NA
CDR3 DNA: TGTGCCAGCAGCGGAATAAGGGCCGGCTACACCTTC
CDR3 protein: CASSGIRAGYTF

J gene: TRBJ2-7
clone size: NA
V gene: TRBV7-2
D gene: TRBD2
CDR3 DNA: TGTGCCAGCAGCTCGAAAGCCGGGGGGGCCTCCTACGAGCAGTACTTC
CDR3 protein: CASSSKAGGASYEQYF

J gene: TRBJ1-4
clone size: NA
V gene: TRBV2
D gene: NA
CDR3 DNA: TGTGCCAGCAGTGTTTCGAGACAGGCTAATGAAAAACTGTTTTTT
CDR3 protein: CASSVSRQANEKLFF

J gene: TRBJ2-7
clone size: NA
V gene: TRBV11-2
D gene: TRBD1
CDR3 DNA: TGTGCCAGCAGCCCGAAGAAGGGACAGGAAAACACTTACGAGCAGTACTTC
CDR3 protein: CASSPKKGQENTYEQYF

J gene: TRBJ2-3
clone size: NA
V gene: TRBV13
D gene: TRBD2
CDR3 DNA: TGTGCCAGCAGCTTGGGGGGGTCTACGCAGTATTTT
CDR3 protein: CASSLGGSTQYF

J gene: TRBJ2-3
clone size: NA
V gene: TRBV18
D gene: NA
CDR3 DNA: TGTGCCAGCTCACCATTTTTAGGCCCTCTAAACACAGATACGCAGTATTTT
CDR3 protein: CASSPFLGPLNTDTQYF

J gene: TRBJ1-5
clone size: NA
V gene: TRBV25-1
D gene: NA
CDR3 DNA: TGTGCCAGCAGTGTTGACAGTAAGCAGCCCCAGCATTTT
CDR3 protein: CASSVDSKQPQHF

J gene: TRBJ1-6
clone size: NA
V gene: TRBV4-1
D gene: NA
CDR3 DNA: TGCGCCAGCAGCCAAGCCCGGGCAGGCAGTGGGTATAATTCACCCCTCCACTTT
CDR3 protein: CASSQARAGSGYNSPLHF

J gene: TRBJ1-3
clone size: NA
V gene: TRBV11-2
D gene: NA
CDR3 DNA: TGTGCCAGCAGCTTCTCGGCTACTGGAAACACCATATATTTT
CDR3 protein: CASSFSATGNTIYF

J gene: TRBJ2-7
clone size: NA
V gene: TRBV21-1
D gene: NA
CDR3 DNA: TGTGCCAGCAGCAAAATCTTAGGGTACGGCAAAAGCTCCTACGAGCAGTACTTC
CDR3 protein: CASSKILGYGKSSYEQYF

J gene: TRBJ1-1
clone size: NA
V gene: TRBV7-8
D gene: NA
CDR3 DNA: TGTGCCAGCAGCTGGGGGGCGGCGGGGACTGAAGCTTTCTTT
CDR3 protein: CASSWGAAGTEAFF